These 9 T cell receptor beta chains came from one sample sequenced in a study of human T cells and chemical hapten exposure. The time point is: pre-sensitization, week 0. Indicated treatment: therapeutic diphenylcyclopropenone sensitization with weekly scalp DPC. Using its own MiXCR run on the RACE reads, TCRdb lists one record per CDR3 protein. The sample lists about 120,000 distinct CDR3 sequences; approximately 13% were seen once. This specimen was whole blood, taken in connection with sensitization to the hapten diphenylcyclopropenone (DPC). The receptors derive from a woman under 30 with alopecia areata. Some clones in this sample may be carry-over from other donors' samples.

This clonotype was seen a handful of times. This rearrangement joins TRBV7-2 to TRBJ2-3, with D hard to call. The CDR3 runs to 13 residues. V lost 5 bases and J 4 bases, leaving 10 bases between the germline ends. The germline V gene has CDR1 SGHTA and CDR2 FQGNSA. The CDR3 bases are TGTGCCAGCAGCCCCCTTGGGTCAGATACGCAGTATTTT. It specifies CASSPLGSDTQYF.

This clonotype was seen more than once but under ten times. This chain links TRBV7-9 with TRBJ1-1; perhaps TRBD1 as D (6 bases). The CDR3 covers 14 residues. Between the trimmed V and J ends, which lost 0 bases and 4 bases, there was a span of 9 bases. CDR1 and CDR2 (germline): SEHNR, FQNEAQ (reference sequence). CDR3 coding DNA: TGTGCCAGCAGCTTAGCCATACAGGGCACTGAAGCTTTCTTT. Amino acids: CASSLAIQGTEAFF.

At least ten counts were recorded for this clonotype. The chain recombines TRBV20-1 with TRBJ1-1; no clear D gene. The germline gives CDR1 DFQATT, CDR2 SNEGSKA (reference sequence). The V and J ends lost 5 bases and 0 bases respectively, with 13 bases between them. CDR3 length equals 14 residues. DNA for the CDR3: TGCAGTGCTCCCGAGCCAGTCATGAACACTGAAGCTTTCTTT. Translating it yields CSAPEPVMNTEAFF.

This clonotype was detected a few times. CDR3 sequence: CASSLGTGSHYEQYF. The DNA of the CDR3 is TGTGCCAGCAGCTTAGGTACAGGGAGTCACTACGAGCAGTACTTC. This sequence joins TRBV7-6 and TRBJ2-7; the D gene is possibly TRBD1 (6 bases). V gave up 1 base and J gave up 3 bases, with 13 bases separating them. The CDR3 runs to 15 residues. Germline V gene lookup returns CDR1 SGHVS and CDR2 FNYEAQ.

This clonotype was counted ten times or more. This chain uses TRBV6-2 or TRBV6-3 with TRBJ2-7, with TRBD1 identical over 10 bases. V trimming: 6 bases; J trimming: 2 bases; junction bases outside the gene matches: 4. The CDR3 extends over 14 amino acids. Germline-derived CDR1 and CDR2 are MNHEY and SVGEGT. Here the CDR3 reads CASSSGQGAYEQYF. The CDR3 nucleotides read TGTGCCAGCAGCAGTGGACAGGGGGCCTACGAGCAGTACTTC.

This chain connects TRBV20-1 to TRBJ1-2; the D is unclear. Germline CDR1 reads DFQATT; CDR2 reads SNEGSKA (reference sequence). V lost 1 base and J 8 bases, leaving 14 bases between the germline ends. CDR3 size: 13 residues. CDR3 DNA: TGCAGTGCTAGAGGGCAGAATGTTTTGGGCTACACCTTC. This encodes CSARGQNVLGYTF.

The chain is built from TRBV9 and TRBJ2-1; tentatively, D is TRBD1 (6 bases). Trimming shortened V by 4 bases and J by 6 bases, and 17 bases separated the two germline ends. This CDR3 comprises 15 residues. The germline CDR1 and CDR2 sequences are SGDLS and YYNGEE. The chain's CDR3 is CASSPAGQPGNEQFF. The CDR3 coding sequence is TGTGCCAGCAGCCCAGCAGGACAGCCGGGCAATGAGCAGTTCTTC.

V is TRBV6-5 and J is TRBJ1-5; TRBD1 matches at 7 bases. The junction had 3 bases not matched to a gene; V was cut back by 5 bases and J by 5 bases. The CDR3 covers 13 residues. From germline, CDR1 is MNHEY and CDR2 SVGAGI. CDR3 DNA: TGTGCCAGCAGTAGGGGACAGCATCAGCCCCAGCATTTT. It codes for CASSRGQHQPQHF.

This clonotype occurred a few times. This chain joins TRBV7-2 and TRBJ2-7; D ambiguous. The germline V and J ends were trimmed by 2 bases and 3 bases, with 11 bases remaining between them. Germline CDR1 and CDR2: SGHTA and FQGNSA. This CDR3 comprises 14 residues. The CDR3 DNA follows: TGTGCCAGCAGCTTATTCCGAGGCGGCTACGAGCAGTACTTC. Translated: CASSLFRGGYEQYF.